This T cell receptor (beta chain) was identified in a study of regulatory T cells in long-lasting Graves disease. This clonotype was seen just once. Time point of the sample: persistent/refractory GD, antithyroid drugs over 5 years with positive TRAb. RNA from PBMCs was the source of the TCR library. This CDR3 contains 15 residues. From germline, CDR1 is SGHTA and CDR2 FQGTGA. The V and J ends lost 6 bases and 6 bases, in that order; junction bases with no gene match: 9. Through Arm-PCR of CDR3 regions and iRepertoire HTBI primers, TCR beta libraries were built. MiXCR was run by TCRdb on the multiplex PCR reads, yielding one entry per CDR3 protein. The sample has 300,000 or so distinct CDR3 sequences; less than 20% are singletons.

The material sequenced was peripheral blood mononuclear cells (PBMCs), taken when the disease was refractory, from a patient treated with antithyroid drugs. The clonotype was recovered from a female donor with Graves disease. The J gene is TRBJ2-3, the V gene TRBV7-3; 10 bases agree with TRBD1. The DNA for the CDR3 is TGTGCCAGCAGTACCTCCGGGACAGGGGAGGATACGCAGTATTTT. Its translation: CASSTSGTGEDTQYF.